The 29 T cell receptor beta chains presented below share a single source sample, sequenced in a study of identical twins. TCRdb called the 5' RACE reads again in MiXCR, with one record for every CDR3 protein. The sample shows 690,000 or so distinct CDR3 sequences, 5.5% to 7.5% of them seen only once. Sequencing was performed on naive T cells sorted from blood. The receptor source for this set is a man aged 18 to 30 in good health.

This clonotype was observed a few times. The J gene is TRBJ2-5, the V gene TRBV6-1; weak D call: TRBD2 (6 bases). Germline loops: CDR1 MNHNS, CDR2 SASEGT. The CDR3 extends over 15 amino acids. V gave up 1 base and J gave up 4 bases, with 13 bases separating them. The CDR3 sequence: CASSEVPWRGETQYF. The DNA of the CDR3 is TGTGCCAGCAGTGAAGTGCCTTGGCGGGGAGAGACCCAGTACTTC.

This clonotype was observed many times. The chain links TRBV20-1 to TRBJ2-6; perhaps TRBD1 as D (6 bases). Looked up from germline, CDR1 is DFQATT and CDR2 is SNEGSKA (reference sequence). Trimming removed 0 bases at V and 0 bases at J, with 12 bases between. The CDR3 has 17 residues. CDR3 DNA sequence: TGCAGTGCTAGAGATCACAGGGTAAACTCTGGGGCCAACGTCCTGACTTTC. Residues: CSARDHRVNSGANVLTF.

CDR3 in amino acids: CASSPGPGGVYEQYF. The CDR3 nucleotides read TGCGCCAGCAGTCCGGGCCCCGGGGGGGTCTACGAGCAGTACTTC. This sequence joins TRBV5-1 and TRBJ2-7; TRBD2 matches at 8 bases. There are 15 residues in the CDR3. V lost 5 bases and J lost 3; bases outside the gene matches: 10. Germline CDR1 is SGHRS and CDR2 is YFSETQ.

The table lists this clonotype with many counts. The V call is TRBV12-3 or TRBV12-4, the J call TRBJ2-7; tentatively, D is TRBD1 (5 bases). This CDR3 spans 11 amino acids. V dropped 5 bases and J dropped 5 bases, with 7 bases sitting between them. The CDR3 reads CASSTGNEQYV. The CDR3 region has the DNA TGTGCCAGCAGTACAGGTAACGAGCAGTACGTC.

Ten or more counts support this clonotype. The J gene is TRBJ2-3, the V gene TRBV29-1; 9 positions match TRBD2. Germline loops: CDR1 SQVTM, CDR2 ANQGSEA. This CDR3 spans 14 amino acids. The V gene end was trimmed by 3 bases and the J gene end by 4 bases; junction bases not matched to a gene: 5. The chain's CDR3 is CSVDRGRAPDTQYF. The CDR3 DNA follows: TGCAGCGTTGACCGCGGGAGGGCCCCAGATACGCAGTATTTT.

This clonotype was detected only a few times. This chain connects TRBV4-1 to TRBJ2-5; D is perhaps TRBD1 (6 bases). V was trimmed by 0 bases and J by 2 bases, leaving 10 bases between them. CDR1 MGHRA and CDR2 YSYEKL come from the germline V gene. The CDR3 extends over 15 amino acids. The DNA of the CDR3 is TGCGCCAGCAGCCAAGATGGAGGACAGCAAGAGACCCAGTACTTC. Amino acid sequence: CASSQDGGQQETQYF.

The chain has TRBV9 and TRBJ2-2; TRBD2 agrees at 9 bases. The CDR3 totals 17 residues. After removal of 0 bases from V and 3 bases from J, the junction contained 6 bases not matched to a gene. Germline values: CDR1 SGDLS, CDR2 YYNGEE. The CDR3 sequence: CASSVGGGRADTGELFF. The DNA for the CDR3 is TGTGCCAGCAGCGTAGGTGGCGGGAGGGCCGACACCGGGGAGCTGTTTTTT. The full variable domain, with the rest looked up from reference TRBV9 and TRBJ2-2, is DSGVTQTPKHLITATGQRVTLRCSPRSGDLSVYWYQQSLDQGLQFLIQYYNGEERAKGNILERFSAQQFPDLHSELNLSSLELGDSALYFCASSVGGGRADTGELFFGEGSRLTVL.

This clonotype was detected many times. V is TRBV5-5 and J is TRBJ2-1, with TRBD1 matching 7 bases. The CDR3 is 17 residues long. Germline assignment: CDR1 SGHKS and CDR2 YYEKEE (reference sequence). V lost 0 bases, J lost 2 bases, and 8 bases stayed unmatched. The CDR3 is CASSLAIRGHPYNEQFF. CDR3 coding DNA: TGTGCCAGCAGCTTGGCTATTAGGGGGCACCCCTACAATGAGCAGTTCTTC.

In its sample, this clonotype was seen a few times. V gene TRBV11-2 combines with J gene TRBJ2-7, with 13 bases aligning to TRBD2. V shed 4 bases, J shed 4 bases, and the junction held 7 bases outside the gene matches. The CDR3 is made up of 16 amino acids. Germline V gene sequence: CDR1 SGHAT, CDR2 FQNNGV. CDR3: CASSYRGLAGPYEQYV. The CDR3 DNA sequence: TGTGCCAGCAGCTACAGGGGACTAGCGGGGCCTTACGAGCAGTACGTC.

The chain combines TRBV7-9 with TRBJ2-7, with 11 bases that match TRBD2. The germline gives CDR1 SEHNR, CDR2 FQNEAQ (reference sequence). J was trimmed by 4 bases and V by 5 bases; bases with no gene match: 4. The CDR3 consists of 14 residues. CDR3 in DNA: TGTGCCAGCAGCCCACTAGCGGGAGTTTACGAGCAGTACTTC. The encoded protein is CASSPLAGVYEQYF.

The chain uses TRBV7-2 and TRBJ2-7; 10 nucleotides agree with TRBD1. The junction had 4 bases not matched to a gene; V was cut back by 4 bases and J by 7 bases. Germline CDR1 and CDR2: SGHTA and FQGNSA. This CDR3 has 13 amino acids. The CDR3 spells CASSSGQGREQYF. The DNA for the CDR3 is TGTGCCAGCAGCTCGGGACAGGGGAGGGAGCAGTACTTC.

V usage is TRBV5-4 and J usage is TRBJ1-1, with 8 bases that match TRBD1. In germline, CDR1 is SGHNT, CDR2 YYREEE (reference sequence). Trimming removed 4 bases from V and 4 bases from J; junction bases left unmatched: 6. The CDR3 covers 14 residues. The CDR3 protein is CASSDRGGSTEAFF. In DNA form, the CDR3 reads TGTGCCAGCAGCGACAGGGGCGGAAGCACTGAAGCTTTCTTT.

This clonotype occurred many times. The chain has TRBV28 and TRBJ2-7; 8 nucleotides align to TRBD1. This CDR3 contains 15 residues. V lost 5 bases, J lost 5 bases, and 11 bases stayed unmatched. Germline CDR1 is MDHEN and CDR2 is SYDVKM. CDR3 bases: TGTGCCAGCAGTGTACCGGGACAGGTCCTGAACGAGCAGTACTTC. Translation: CASSVPGQVLNEQYF.

This clonotype showed up many times. The CDR3 nucleotides are TGTGCCAGCAGCCGCCTGGGACTAGCTACTTACCAAGAGACCCAGTACTTC. Residues: CASSRLGLATYQETQYF. V gene TRBV4-2 combines with J gene TRBJ2-5, with TRBD2 matching over 9 bases. CDR1 and CDR2 (germline): LGHNA, YNFKEQ. The CDR3 contains 17 residues. Trimming removed 4 bases from V and 0 bases from J; junction bases left unmatched: 9.

This chain joins TRBV4-1 and TRBJ2-5; D remains unclear. The CDR3 has 15 residues. The V end was cut by 1 base, the J end by 0 bases, with 9 bases between. From germline, CDR1 is MGHRA and CDR2 YSYEKL. The CDR3 DNA follows: TGCGCCAGCAGCCAAGCGAGCAGAAACCAAGAGACCCAGTACTTC. Its translation: CASSQASRNQETQYF.

This clonotype was observed many times. The rearrangement uses TRBV7-2 and TRBJ2-7, with D perhaps matching TRBD2 (6 bases). The CDR3 runs 15 residues. Germline V gene sequence: CDR1 SGHTA, CDR2 FQGNSA. The V and J ends lost 5 bases and 5 bases respectively, with 19 bases between them. The CDR3 loop reads CASSQVGLAIDEQYV. CDR3 nucleotide sequence: TGTGCCAGCAGCCAAGTGGGGCTAGCGATCGACGAGCAGTACGTC.

This clonotype occurred many times. The rearrangement links TRBV11-1 to TRBJ2-3; D possibly corresponds to TRBD1 (6 bases). This CDR3 contains 16 residues. Germline CDR1 SGHAT, CDR2 FQDESV (reference sequence). Between the trimmed V and J ends, which lost 5 bases and 2 bases, there was a span of 17 bases. The CDR3 nucleotides are TGTGCCAGCAGCGCCCCTGGACAGAAAATCACAGATACGCAGTATTTT. This translates into CASSAPGQKITDTQYF.

The rearrangement joins TRBV7-6 to TRBJ2-3; 12 bases fit TRBD2. The junction had 9 bases not matched to a gene; V was cut back by 2 bases and J by 3 bases. The CDR3 loop spans 18 amino acids. CDR1 is SGHVS and CDR2 is FNYEAQ in the germline V gene. The CDR3 nucleotides read TGTGCCAGCAGCTTACGCCCCCGGACTAGCGGGACGACAGATACGCAGTATTTT. It yields the protein CASSLRPRTSGTTDTQYF.

This clonotype was observed many times. This chain joins TRBV12-3 or TRBV12-4 and TRBJ2-2; D gene uncertain. The CDR3 length is 13 residues. V lost 10 bases and J lost 7, with 16 bases in between. The CDR3: CATVTSGVGELFF. CDR3 nucleotide sequence: TGTGCCACCGTCACTTCTGGGGTCGGGGAGCTGTTTTTT.

This clonotype was recorded a few times. This chain links TRBV4-1 with TRBJ1-6; TRBD1 agrees at 11 bases. The CDR3 length is 15 residues. V dropped 4 bases and J dropped 10; count of bases not matched to a gene: 6. Germline V CDR1 and CDR2: MGHRA, YSYEKL. CDR3 loop: CASSLSGTGGSPLHF. The DNA of the CDR3 is TGCGCCAGCAGCCTCTCCGGGACAGGGGGATCACCCCTCCACTTT.

This clonotype was seen repeatedly, ten times or more. The chain carries TRBV29-1 and TRBJ2-1, with D tentatively TRBD1 (6 bases). The germline V and J ends were trimmed by 7 bases and 0 bases, with 13 bases remaining between them. The CDR3 is 14 amino acids. Per germline, CDR1 SQVTM and CDR2 ANQGSEA. CDR3 in amino acids: CSAPDRSSYNEQFF. The CDR3, as DNA: TGCAGCGCACCTGACAGGAGCTCCTACAATGAGCAGTTCTTC.

The table lists this clonotype with many counts. The rearrangement uses TRBV15 and TRBJ2-7; D might be TRBD2 (5 bases). The germline V gene encodes CDR1 LNHNV and CDR2 YYDKDF (reference sequence). Trimming took off 1 base at V and 3 bases at J, with 22 bases between the two ends. The CDR3 totals 18 residues. The CDR3 region has the DNA TGTGCCACCAGCAGAGCTTTAGACGGACTCTTACCCCTCTACGAGCAGTACTTC. It yields the protein CATSRALDGLLPLYEQYF.

This clonotype was seen a handful of times. The genes are TRBV7-9 and TRBJ1-1; tentatively, D is TRBD1 (5 bases). Trimming stripped 6 bases from V and 8 bases from J, with 19 bases between. This CDR3 spans 14 amino acids. Germline lookup yields CDR1 SEHNR and CDR2 FQNEAQ (reference sequence). As DNA, the CDR3 is TGTGCCAGCAGACCCGGGCGGGGCGGAACAGAAGCTTTCTTT. It encodes CASRPGRGGTEAFF.

The chain combines TRBV7-9 with TRBJ2-1, with TRBD1 matching 8 bases. From germline, CDR1 is SEHNR and CDR2 FQNEAQ (reference sequence). The junction had 8 bases not matched to a gene; V was cut back by 2 bases and J by 5 bases. This CDR3 region has 16 residues. The CDR3 sequence is CASSLYGTGPNNEQFF. The DNA for the CDR3 is TGTGCCAGCAGCTTATACGGGACAGGACCGAACAATGAGCAGTTCTTC.

This clonotype was recorded at least ten times. The chain carries TRBV5-1 and TRBJ2-7; D remains ambiguous. Germline CDR1 and CDR2: SGHRS and YFSETQ. The CDR3 runs to 14 residues. Trimming removed 0 bases at V and 0 bases at J, with 7 bases between. CDR3 residues: CASSLDRLSYEQYF. The CDR3 DNA reads TGCGCCAGCAGCTTGGACAGACTCTCCTACGAGCAGTACTTC. Drawing the rest from reference TRBV5-1 and TRBJ2-7, the complete variable domain is KAGVTQTPRYLIKTRGQQVTLSCSPISGHRSVSWYQQTPGQGLQFLFEYFSETQRNKGNFPGRFSGRQFSNSRSEMNVSTLELGDSALYLCASSLDRLSYEQYFGPGTRLTVT.

In this sample, this clonotype turned up many times. The rearrangement joins TRBV6-1 to TRBJ2-7; D is possibly TRBD2 (6 bases). The germline gives CDR1 MNHNS, CDR2 SASEGT. Trimming pared 3 bases from V and 3 bases from J, leaving 9 bases between. The CDR3 spans 13 residues. CDR3 loop: CASSEGLDYEQYF. DNA of the CDR3: TGTGCCAGCAGTGAGGGACTGGACTACGAGCAGTACTTC.

In this sample, this clonotype turned up many times. The chain employs TRBV7-2 and TRBJ2-7; no firm D call. The germline CDR1 and CDR2 sequences are SGHTA and FQGNSA. The CDR3 contains 12 residues. V was cut by 5 bases and J by 2 bases, with 7 bases left in between. The chain's CDR3 is CASSPSAYEQYF. The CDR3 coding sequence is TGTGCCAGCAGCCCATCTGCCTACGAGCAGTACTTC.

This clonotype has at least ten counts. This chain links TRBV20-1 with TRBJ2-5, with 14 bases identical to TRBD2. In germline, CDR1 is DFQATT, CDR2 SNEGSKA (reference sequence). Germline trimming cut 0 bases from V and 2 bases from J; bases unmatched to any gene: 5. The CDR3 runs 17 residues. The chain's CDR3 is CSARDGTSGREQETQYF. The CDR3 bases are TGCAGTGCTAGAGACGGGACTAGCGGGAGAGAACAAGAGACCCAGTACTTC.

The V gene is TRBV3-1, the J gene TRBJ2-7; unclear D gene. CDR3 length equals 12 residues. The germline gives CDR1 LGHDT, CDR2 YNNKEL (reference sequence). V was shortened by 2 bases and J by 2 bases, with 4 bases between the two germline ends. The CDR3 DNA reads as TGTGCCAGCAGCCAACAGACCTACGAGCAGTACTTC. Translated, it gives CASSQQTYEQYF.